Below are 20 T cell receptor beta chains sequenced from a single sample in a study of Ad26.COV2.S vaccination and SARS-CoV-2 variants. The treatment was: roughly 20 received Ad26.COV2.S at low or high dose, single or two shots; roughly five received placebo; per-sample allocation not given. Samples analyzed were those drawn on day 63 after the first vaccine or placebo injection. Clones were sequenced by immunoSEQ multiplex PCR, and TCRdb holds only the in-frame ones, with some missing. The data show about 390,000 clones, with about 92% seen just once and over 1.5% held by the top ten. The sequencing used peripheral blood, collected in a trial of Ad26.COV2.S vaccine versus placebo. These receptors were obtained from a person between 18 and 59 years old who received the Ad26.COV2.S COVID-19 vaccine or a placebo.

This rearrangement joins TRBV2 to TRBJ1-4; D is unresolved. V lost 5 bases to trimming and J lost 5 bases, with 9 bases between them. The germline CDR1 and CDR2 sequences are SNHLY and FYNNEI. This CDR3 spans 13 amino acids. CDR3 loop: CASSPQRNEKLFF. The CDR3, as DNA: TGTGCCAGCAGTCCTCAGCGAAATGAAAAACTGTTTTTT.

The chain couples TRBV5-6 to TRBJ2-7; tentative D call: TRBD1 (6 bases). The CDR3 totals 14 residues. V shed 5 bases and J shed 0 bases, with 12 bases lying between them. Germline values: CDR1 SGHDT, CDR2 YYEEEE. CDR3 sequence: CASRPDRTSYEQYF. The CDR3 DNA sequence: TGTGCCAGCAGACCCGACAGGACCTCCTACGAGCAGTACTTC.

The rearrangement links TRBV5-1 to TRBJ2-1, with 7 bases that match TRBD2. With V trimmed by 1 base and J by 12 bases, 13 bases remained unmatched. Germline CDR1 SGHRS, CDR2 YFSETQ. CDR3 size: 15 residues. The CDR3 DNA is TGCGCCAGCAGCTTGTCCGGTCGGGGGGACGAGTGGCAGTTCTTC. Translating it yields CASSLSGRGDEWQFF.

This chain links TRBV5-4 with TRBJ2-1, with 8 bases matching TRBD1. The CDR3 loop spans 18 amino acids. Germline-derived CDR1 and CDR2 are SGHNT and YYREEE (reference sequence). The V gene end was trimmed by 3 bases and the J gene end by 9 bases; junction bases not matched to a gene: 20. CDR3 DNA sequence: TGTGCCAGCAGCTCAGGACAGGGAGGTCTTCAAAGGGGGATTGAGCAGTTCTTC. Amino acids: CASSSGQGGLQRGIEQFF.

The CDR3 region is CASSLLGGVVAEAFF. CDR3 coding DNA: TGTGCCAGCAGTTTATTGGGGGGTGTTGTCGCTGAAGCTTTCTTT. J is TRBJ1-1 and V is TRBV27, with D possibly matching TRBD1 (5 bases). Trimming removed 1 base from V and 6 bases from J, with 15 bases in between. The germline CDR1 and CDR2 sequences are MNHEY and SMNVEV (reference sequence). There are 15 residues in the CDR3.

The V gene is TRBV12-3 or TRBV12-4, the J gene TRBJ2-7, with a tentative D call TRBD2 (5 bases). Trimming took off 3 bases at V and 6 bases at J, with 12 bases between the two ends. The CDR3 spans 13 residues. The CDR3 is CASSFRDGSEQYF. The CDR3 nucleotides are TGTGCCAGCAGTTTTAGGGATGGGAGCGAGCAGTACTTC.

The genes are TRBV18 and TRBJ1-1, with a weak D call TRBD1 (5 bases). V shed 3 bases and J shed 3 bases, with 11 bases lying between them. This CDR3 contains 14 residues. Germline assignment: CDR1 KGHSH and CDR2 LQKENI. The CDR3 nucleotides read TGTGCCAGCTCACCCAGGGCCAGGGACACTGAAGCTTTCTTT. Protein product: CASSPRARDTEAFF.

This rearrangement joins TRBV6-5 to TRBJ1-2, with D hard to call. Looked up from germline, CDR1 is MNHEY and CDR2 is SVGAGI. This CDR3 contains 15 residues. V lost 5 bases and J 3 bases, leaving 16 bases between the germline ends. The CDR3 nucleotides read TGTGCCAGCAGTCCCGACAATCCTTCGGACTATGGCTACACCTTC. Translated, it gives CASSPDNPSDYGYTF.

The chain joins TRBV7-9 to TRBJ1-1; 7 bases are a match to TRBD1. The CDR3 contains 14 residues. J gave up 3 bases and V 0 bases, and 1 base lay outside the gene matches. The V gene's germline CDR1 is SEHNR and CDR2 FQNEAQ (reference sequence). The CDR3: CASSLARGHTEAFF. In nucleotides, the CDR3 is TGTGCCAGCAGCTTAGCGAGGGGGCACACTGAAGCTTTCTTT.

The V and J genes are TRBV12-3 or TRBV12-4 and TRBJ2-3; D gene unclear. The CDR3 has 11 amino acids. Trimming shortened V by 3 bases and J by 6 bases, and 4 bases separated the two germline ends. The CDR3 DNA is TGTGCCAGCAGTTTTTACGATACGCAGTATTTT. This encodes CASSFYDTQYF.

CDR3 sequence: CASSPGVSGYGYTF. The CDR3 DNA follows: TGTGCCAGCAGTCCGGGGGTATCGGGCTATGGCTACACCTTC. The genes are TRBV27 and TRBJ1-2; D perhaps matches TRBD1 (5 bases). The CDR3 loop spans 14 amino acids. V was clipped by 5 bases and J by 4 bases, with 14 bases between them. The germline V gene has CDR1 MNHEY and CDR2 SMNVEV (reference sequence).

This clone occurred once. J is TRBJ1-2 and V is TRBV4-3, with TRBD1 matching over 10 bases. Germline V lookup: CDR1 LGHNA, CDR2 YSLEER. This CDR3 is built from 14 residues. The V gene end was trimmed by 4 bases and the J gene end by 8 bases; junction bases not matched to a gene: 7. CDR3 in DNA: TGCGCCAGCAGCCCTCGACAGGGGGCAAACGGCTACACCTTC. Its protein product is CASSPRQGANGYTF.

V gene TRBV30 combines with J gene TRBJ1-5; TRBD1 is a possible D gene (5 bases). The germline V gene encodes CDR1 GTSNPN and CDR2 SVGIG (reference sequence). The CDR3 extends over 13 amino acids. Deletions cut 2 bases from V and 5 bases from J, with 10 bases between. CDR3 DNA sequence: TGTGCCTGGAGTATGGGGCTCGATCAGCCCCAGCATTTT. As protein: CAWSMGLDQPQHF.

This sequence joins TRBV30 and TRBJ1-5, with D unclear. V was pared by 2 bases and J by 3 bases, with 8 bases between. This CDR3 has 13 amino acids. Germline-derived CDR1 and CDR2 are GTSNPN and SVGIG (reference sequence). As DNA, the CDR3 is TGTGCCTGGAGTCTCGACGTCAATCAGCCCCAGCATTTT. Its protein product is CAWSLDVNQPQHF.

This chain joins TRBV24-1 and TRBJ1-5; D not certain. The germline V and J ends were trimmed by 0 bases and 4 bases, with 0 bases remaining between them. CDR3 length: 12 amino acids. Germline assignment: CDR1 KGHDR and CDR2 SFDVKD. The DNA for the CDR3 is TGTGCCACCAGTGATTTGAATCAGCCCCAGCATTTT. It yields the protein CATSDLNQPQHF.

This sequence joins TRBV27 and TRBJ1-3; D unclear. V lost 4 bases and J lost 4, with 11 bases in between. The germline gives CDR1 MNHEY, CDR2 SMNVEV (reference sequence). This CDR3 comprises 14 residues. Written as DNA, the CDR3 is TGTGCCAGCAGTTACCGGACTCTCGGAAACACCATATATTTT. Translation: CASSYRTLGNTIYF.

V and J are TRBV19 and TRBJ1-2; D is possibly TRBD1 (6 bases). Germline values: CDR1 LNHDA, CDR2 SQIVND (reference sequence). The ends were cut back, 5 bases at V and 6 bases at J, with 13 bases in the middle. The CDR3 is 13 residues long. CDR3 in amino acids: CASSLGAINGYTF. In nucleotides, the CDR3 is TGTGCCAGTAGTCTGGGGGCGATTAATGGCTACACCTTC. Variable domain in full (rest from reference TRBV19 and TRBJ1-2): DGGITQSPKYLFRKEGQNVTLSCEQNLNHDAMYWYRQDPGQGLRLIYYSQIVNDFQKGDIAEGYSVSREKKESFPLTVTSAQKNPTAFYLCASSLGAINGYTFGSGTRLTVV.

CDR3: CASSNLAGGTPFF. CDR3 nucleotides: TGTGCCAGCAGCAACCTAGCGGGGGGGACGCCGTTCTTC. This chain connects TRBV3-1 (or the pseudogene TRBV3-2) to TRBJ2-1, with 12 bases that match TRBD2. Per germline, CDR1 LGHDT and CDR2 YNNKEL (reference sequence). The length of the CDR3 is 13 residues. Trimming removed 5 bases from V and 15 bases from J; junction bases left unmatched: 8.

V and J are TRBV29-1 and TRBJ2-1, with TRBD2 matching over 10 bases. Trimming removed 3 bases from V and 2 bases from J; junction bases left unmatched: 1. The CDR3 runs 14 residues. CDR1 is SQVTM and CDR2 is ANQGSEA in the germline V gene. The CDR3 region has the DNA TGCAGCGTTGAGAGCGGGGGGGCCTACAATGAGCAGTTCTTC. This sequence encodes CSVESGGAYNEQFF.

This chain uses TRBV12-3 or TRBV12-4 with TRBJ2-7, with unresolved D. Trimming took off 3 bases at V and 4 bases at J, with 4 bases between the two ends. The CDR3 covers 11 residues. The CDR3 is CASSFRYEQYF. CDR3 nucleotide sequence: TGTGCCAGCAGTTTCCGTTACGAGCAGTACTTC.